A single sample is the source of the 27 T cell receptor beta chains below, sequenced in a study of cytomegalovirus exposure and HLA in healthy donors. The PCR ran on 60 Vbeta and 13 Jbeta primers. Clones were sequenced by immunoSEQ multiplex PCR, and TCRdb holds only the in-frame ones, with some missing. The sample has about 180,000 clones, approximately 80% seen once. The source material was PBMCs. All receptors come from a man in his 60s in good health and CMV-seronegative.

The gene calls are TRBV13 and TRBJ2-3, with D possibly TRBD2 on 7 matching bases. Trimming removed 4 bases from V and 3 bases from J, with 23 bases in between. Germline CDR1 is PRHDT and CDR2 is FYEKMQ (reference sequence). CDR3 length equals 18 residues. The CDR3, as DNA: TGTGCCAGCAGCTCGACCGGGGGGCGGTACCGCCAGACAGATACGCAGTATTTT. It specifies CASSSTGGRYRQTDTQYF.

The genes are TRBV6-5 and TRBJ2-5, with a tentative D call TRBD2 (6 bases). With 6 bases removed from V and 11 bases from J, the gap between germline ends came to 19 bases. Germline CDR1 is MNHEY and CDR2 is SVGAGI. The CDR3 runs to 13 residues. The CDR3 region is CASRVGSTGEQYF. The CDR3 nucleotides are TGTGCCAGCAGAGTTGGTAGCACGGGGGAGCAGTACTTC.

The rearrangement joins TRBV2 to TRBJ2-5; D might be TRBD1 (6 bases). In germline, CDR1 is SNHLY, CDR2 FYNNEI. The CDR3 is 11 residues long. V was pared by 6 bases and J by 14 bases, with 16 bases between. Here the CDR3 reads CASRADPGHYF. The CDR3, as DNA: TGTGCCAGCAGGGCCGACCCGGGACACTACTTC.

The CDR3 region is CASSLAPTGRTEAFF. The CDR3 DNA reads as TGCGCCAGCAGCTTGGCCCCTACAGGGAGAACTGAAGCTTTCTTT. This chain links TRBV5-1 with TRBJ1-1; D may be TRBD1 (6 bases). The V end lost 0 bases, the J end lost 5 bases, and 14 bases lay between the germline ends. Germline loops: CDR1 SGHRS, CDR2 YFSETQ. The CDR3 extends over 15 amino acids. Complete variable domain (other parts from reference TRBV5-1 and TRBJ1-1): KAGVTQTPRYLIKTRGQQVTLSCSPISGHRSVSWYQQTPGQGLQFLFEYFSETQRNKGNFPGRFSGRQFSNSRSEMNVSTLELGDSALYLCASSLAPTGRTEAFFGQGTRLTVV.

The chain is built from TRBV12-1 and TRBJ2-3; the table's D call TRBD1 went unverified against the DNA. TRBV12-1 corresponds to a pseudogene. CDR3 length: 15 amino acids. The CDR3 DNA reads as TGTGCCAGCAGCGCCCCGGGACAGCGCACAGATACGCAGTATTTT. Translated: CASSAPGQRTDTQYF.

V gene TRBV6-6 combines with J gene TRBJ2-3; 8 bases fit TRBD2. Germline V lookup: CDR1 MNHNY, CDR2 SVGAGI (reference sequence). The CDR3 spans 14 residues. V dropped 8 bases and J dropped 0; count of bases not matched to a gene: 4. The CDR3 DNA is TGTGCCAGCCGGGCGGGAGGCAGCACAGATACGCAGTATTTT. Translated, it gives CASRAGGSTDTQYF.

The chain is built from TRBV19 and TRBJ2-3, with 8 nucleotides matching TRBD1. CDR3 length: 15 residues. The V segment lost 1 base and the J segment 3 bases; nucleotides outside the gene matches: 3. Per germline, CDR1 LNHDA and CDR2 SQIVND (reference sequence). The CDR3 coding sequence is TGTGCCAGTAGTATAGCGACAGGGGCAACAGATACGCAGTATTTT. Translation gives CASSIATGATDTQYF.

The chain couples TRBV13 to TRBJ2-2, with 8 bases aligning to TRBD1. Trimming removed 0 bases from V and 5 bases from J; junction bases left unmatched: 8. Germline CDR1 PRHDT, CDR2 FYEKMQ (reference sequence). The CDR3 is made up of 17 amino acids. The CDR3 nucleotides are TGTGCCAGCAGCTTAGGCGCCAGGGGGCTCAGTACCGGGGAGCTGTTTTTT. Amino acids: CASSLGARGLSTGELFF.

The V call is TRBV29-1, the J call TRBJ2-5; maybe TRBD2 (6 bases). Between the trimmed V and J ends, which lost 4 bases and 3 bases, there was a span of 12 bases. The CDR3 sequence is 13 residues long. Germline CDR1 reads SQVTM; CDR2 reads ANQGSEA. The CDR3 sequence: CSVAQIAEETQYF. Written as DNA, the CDR3 is TGCAGCGTTGCCCAAATAGCGGAAGAGACCCAGTACTTC. The full variable domain, in which reference TRBV29-1 and TRBJ2-5 provide the parts outside the CDR3, is SAVISQKPSRDICQRGTSLTIQCQVDSQVTMMFWYRQQPGQSLTLIATANQGSEATYESGFVIDKFPISRPNLTFSTLTVSNMSPEDSSIYLCSVAQIAEETQYFGPGTRLLVL.

This clone was seen more than once but under ten times. This chain connects TRBV6-5 to TRBJ2-7, with a possible D match to TRBD1 (6 bases). Looked up from germline, CDR1 is MNHEY and CDR2 is SVGAGI. V lost 4 bases, J lost 2 bases, and 12 bases lay in between. This CDR3 region has 14 residues. The CDR3 spells CASSSDSPPYEQYF. DNA of the CDR3: TGTGCCAGCAGTTCGGACAGTCCGCCCTACGAGCAGTACTTC.

V usage is TRBV28 and J usage is TRBJ1-2; 7 bases map to TRBD1. Losses at the gene ends were 6 bases for V and 7 bases for J; bases not matched to a gene: 11. The CDR3 is 14 amino acids. CDR1 and CDR2 from the germline V gene are MDHEN and SYDVKM. The CDR3 here is CASSRTQGWGGYTF. The CDR3, as DNA: TGTGCCAGCAGCAGGACACAGGGGTGGGGTGGCTACACCTTC.

This clone occurred a few times. V is TRBV5-1 and J is TRBJ1-1; 11 nucleotides match TRBD1. The V gene end was trimmed by 4 bases and the J gene end by 4 bases; junction bases not matched to a gene: 3. The CDR3 is made up of 14 amino acids. Germline CDR1 SGHRS, CDR2 YFSETQ. Here the CDR3 reads CASSKDRGPTEAFF. CDR3 nucleotide sequence: TGCGCCAGCAGCAAGGACAGGGGGCCCACTGAAGCTTTCTTT. Drawing the rest from reference TRBV5-1 and TRBJ1-1, the complete variable domain is KAGVTQTPRYLIKTRGQQVTLSCSPISGHRSVSWYQQTPGQGLQFLFEYFSETQRNKGNFPGRFSGRQFSNSRSEMNVSTLELGDSALYLCASSKDRGPTEAFFGQGTRLTVV.

This clone came up once. This chain links TRBV14 with TRBJ2-7; possibly TRBD2 for D (5 bases). CDR3 length: 15 amino acids. In germline, CDR1 is SGHDN, CDR2 FVKESK. Trimming took 0 bases from V and 3 from J, leaving 12 bases between them. CDR3 region: CASSQESGLYYEQYF. The CDR3 bases are TGTGCCAGCAGCCAAGAAAGCGGCCTATACTACGAGCAGTACTTC.

The chain carries TRBV4-3 and TRBJ2-7; 9 bases align to TRBD2. The V segment lost 0 bases and the J segment 3 bases; nucleotides outside the gene matches: 3. Per the germline V gene, CDR1 is LGHNA and CDR2 is YSLEER. This CDR3 region has 15 residues. CDR3 sequence reads: CASSQEGTSNYEQYF. CDR3 nucleotides: TGCGCCAGCAGCCAAGAGGGGACTAGCAACTACGAGCAGTACTTC.

This CDR3 reads CASSALAGGEQYF. CDR3 in DNA: TGTGCCAGTAGTGCCCTAGCGGGAGGCGAGCAGTACTTC. The genes are TRBV19 and TRBJ2-7; 11 bases match TRBD2. The CDR3 loop spans 13 amino acids. Germline values: CDR1 LNHDA, CDR2 SQIVND (reference sequence). V gave up 5 bases and J gave up 6 bases; unmatched junction bases: 3.

This clone was detected a few times. The V and J genes are TRBV7-6 and TRBJ2-7, with D perhaps TRBD1 (6 bases). Germline values: CDR1 SGHVS, CDR2 FNYEAQ. CDR3 length equals 15 residues. Between the trimmed V and J ends, which lost 2 bases and 0 bases, there was a span of 11 bases. CDR3 nucleotides: TGTGCCAGCAGCTTAACCGACAGGAGCTCCTACGAGCAGTACTTC. As protein: CASSLTDRSSYEQYF.

V is TRBV21-1 and J is TRBJ1-5. TRBV21-1 counts as a pseudogene. CDR3 length: 16 amino acids. The DNA for the CDR3 is TGTGCCAGCAGCAGAGGGAGGGTTACGGGCAATCAGCCCCAGCATTTT. Its translation: CASSRGRVTGNQPQHF.

This chain connects TRBV9 to TRBJ2-5, with TRBD2 matching over 10 bases. Germline V lookup: CDR1 SGDLS, CDR2 YYNGEE. This CDR3 is built from 17 residues. With 0 bases clipped from V and 1 base from J, the junction kept 6 bases outside the gene matches. The CDR3, as DNA: TGTGCCAGCAGCGTAGAGCCTAGCGGGAGTCCCCAAGAGACCCAGTACTTC. It is translated as CASSVEPSGSPQETQYF.

The chain employs TRBV6-5 and TRBJ1-1; a weak D match, TRBD1 (6 bases). CDR1 and CDR2 (germline): MNHEY, SVGAGI. V was pared by 10 bases and J by 5 bases, with 11 bases between. This CDR3 comprises 11 residues. The CDR3 sequence is CAIVGATEAFF. DNA of the CDR3: TGTGCCATCGTGGGGGCAACTGAAGCTTTCTTT.

This chain links TRBV10-3 with TRBJ2-7; 7 positions agree with TRBD1. Germline V gene lookup returns CDR1 ENHRY and CDR2 SYGVKD. The CDR3 length is 13 residues. V was pared by 6 bases and J by 2 bases, with 4 bases of the junction left unmatched. The CDR3 DNA reads TGTGCCATCAGGGGGGACAGTCCCTACGAGCAGTACTTC. Its translation: CAIRGDSPYEQYF.

Here the CDR3 DNA reads TGTGCCAGCAGTGAAGTAGAGGTGGAAGCTTTCTTT. It specifies CASSEVEVEAFF. This chain connects TRBV2 to TRBJ1-1; D is unresolved. This CDR3 region has 12 residues. V lost 1 base and J lost 8, with 8 bases in between. Germline CDR1 is SNHLY and CDR2 is FYNNEI. Using reference TRBV2 and TRBJ1-1 for the parts outside the CDR3, the full variable domain is EPEVTQTPSHQVTQMGQEVILRCVPISNHLYFYWYRQILGQKVEFLVSFYNNEISEKSEIFDDQFSVERPDGSNFTLKIRSTKLEDSAMYFCASSEVEVEAFFGQGTRLTVV.

The chain employs TRBV2 and TRBJ2-7; possible D gene TRBD1, 6 bases. The germline V and J ends were trimmed by 8 bases and 7 bases, with 24 bases remaining between them. CDR3 length equals 15 residues. The V gene's germline CDR1 is SNHLY and CDR2 FYNNEI. For the CDR3, the DNA is TGTGCCAGCTATCTAAGGGCGACAGGAGGCGAGGAGCAGTACTTC. This encodes CASYLRATGGEEQYF.

J is TRBJ1-1 and V is TRBV6-1; D not resolved. Germline CDR1 MNHNS, CDR2 SASEGT. CDR3 size: 13 residues. Trimming took off 9 bases at V and 3 bases at J, with 14 bases between the two ends. The CDR3 sequence is CASSRRFDTEAFF. The CDR3 nucleotides read TGTGCCAGTAGCCGTCGCTTCGACACTGAAGCTTTCTTT.

This rearrangement joins TRBV7-3 to TRBJ2-3; no definite D call. With 3 bases removed from V and 3 bases from J, the gap between germline ends came to 7 bases. The CDR3 is 13 residues long. Germline values: CDR1 SGHTA, CDR2 FQGTGA. The CDR3 sequence is CASSFLETDTQYF. The DNA of the CDR3 is TGTGCCAGCAGCTTCCTAGAGACAGATACGCAGTATTTT.

The CDR3 spells CASSERTGGATGELFF. The CDR3 DNA reads TGCGCCAGCAGCGAGAGGACAGGGGGCGCGACCGGGGAGCTGTTTTTT. This sequence joins TRBV5-1 and TRBJ2-2; 11 bases align to TRBD1. CDR1 and CDR2 from the germline V gene are SGHRS and YFSETQ. This CDR3 has 16 residues. V was clipped by 4 bases and J by 5 bases; unmatched bases: 7.

The rearrangement joins TRBV6-1 to TRBJ1-2; tentative D call: TRBD1 (5 bases). The germline gives CDR1 MNHNS, CDR2 SASEGT. The V end lost 4 bases, the J end lost 0 bases, and 12 bases lay between the germline ends. The CDR3 covers 15 residues. The CDR3 sequence is CASSALTEANYGYTF. In nucleotides, the CDR3 is TGTGCCAGCAGTGCCCTGACAGAGGCTAACTATGGCTACACCTTC.

The table lists this clone with a count of one. The chain combines TRBV9 with TRBJ2-1; weak D call: TRBD2 (6 bases). CDR3 size: 15 residues. The germline V and J ends were trimmed by 2 bases and 2 bases, with 11 bases remaining between them. In germline, CDR1 is SGDLS, CDR2 YYNGEE. CDR3 nucleotide sequence: TGTGCCAGCAGCGTCTTAGCGGTTCCCTACAATGAGCAGTTCTTC. Its protein product is CASSVLAVPYNEQFF.